The next 18 T cell receptor beta chains were all read from a single sample in a study of OX40 agonist ivuxolimab in advanced cancers. The repertoire was sequenced with immunoSEQ multiplex PCR; TCRdb's copy has only in-frame clones and lacks some. The table has 80,000 to 100,000 clones, about nine tenths seen once. Specimen: CD4+ or CD8+ T cells sorted from blood, collected in a trial of the OX40 agonist ivuxolimab. The receptors shown here come from an adult with an advanced solid tumor such as melanoma, head and neck, liver or kidney cancer.

The chain uses TRBV5-1 and TRBJ2-3; D unresolved. This CDR3 has 15 amino acids. The germline V gene encodes CDR1 SGHRS and CDR2 YFSETQ. V was shortened by 0 bases and J by 4 bases, with 12 bases between the two germline ends. The CDR3 bases are TGCGCCAGCAGCTTGGCCGACACCCGCTCAGATACGCAGTATTTT. It translates to CASSLADTRSDTQYF.

The DNA for the CDR3 is TGTGCCACCAGCAGAGGCGACAGGGCCAAGGCTGAAGCTTTCTTT. This encodes CATSRGDRAKAEAFF. V is TRBV15 and J is TRBJ1-1; 7 bases fit TRBD1. The CDR3 has 15 residues. After removal of 1 base from V and 6 bases from J, the junction contained 8 bases not matched to a gene. CDR1 is LNHNV, CDR2 YYDKDF, per germline (reference sequence).

J is TRBJ1-1 and V is TRBV4-3, with D perhaps TRBD1 (5 bases). Trimming stripped 4 bases from V and 6 bases from J, with 18 bases between. There are 15 residues in the CDR3. Looked up from germline, CDR1 is LGHNA and CDR2 is YSLEER. The CDR3 sequence is CASSRRVSLGPEAFF. CDR3 sequence (DNA): TGCGCCAGCAGCCGAAGGGTGTCCCTGGGGCCTGAAGCTTTCTTT.

This chain uses TRBV6-1 with TRBJ1-2; D gene unclear. This CDR3 has 13 amino acids. The V end lost 5 bases, the J end lost 0 bases, and 7 bases lay between the germline ends. From germline, CDR1 is MNHNS and CDR2 SASEGT. The CDR3 DNA follows: TGTGCCAGCAGTTGGGGTGCTAACTATGGCTACACCTTC. Its protein product is CASSWGANYGYTF.

This clone occurred a few times. The V call is TRBV27, the J call TRBJ1-5; D unresolved. The CDR3 has 14 residues. CDR1 and CDR2 from the germline V gene are MNHEY and SMNVEV (reference sequence). V shed 5 bases and J shed 6 bases, with 14 bases lying between them. CDR3 residues: CASSPTGIGQPQHF. The CDR3, as DNA: TGTGCCAGCAGTCCAACGGGGATCGGTCAGCCCCAGCATTTT.

This chain links TRBV10-1 with TRBJ2-3, with 8 bases fitting TRBD1. Germline values: CDR1 WNHNN, CDR2 SYGVQD (reference sequence). CDR3 size: 14 residues. The J segment lost 3 bases and the V segment lost 3 bases, leaving 2 bases of the junction unmatched. The CDR3 nucleotides are TGCGCCAGCAGTGATTACAGGGGGACAGATACGCAGTATTTT. It encodes CASSDYRGTDTQYF.

This chain links TRBV4-2 with TRBJ1-2; the match to TRBD1 covers 8 bases. The CDR3 runs 18 residues. CDR1 and CDR2 (germline): LGHNA, YNFKEQ. J gave up 2 bases and V 0 bases, and 11 bases lay outside the gene matches. CDR3 nucleotides: TGTGCCAGCAGCCAAGAGCAACAAGATTACAGGGGGAACTATGGCTACACCTTC. It encodes CASSQEQQDYRGNYGYTF.

V usage is TRBV5-4 and J usage is TRBJ2-7; D is possibly TRBD1 or TRBD2 (5 bases each). This CDR3 has 15 amino acids. Germline-derived CDR1 and CDR2 are SGHNT and YYREEE (reference sequence). The V end was cut by 1 base, the J end by 1 base, with 12 bases between. CDR3 sequence: CASSLPGPQSYEQYF. CDR3 DNA: TGTGCCAGCAGCTTGCCGGGACCTCAATCCTACGAGCAGTACTTC.

The chain is built from TRBV19 and TRBJ1-1; TRBD1 matches at 8 bases. V dropped 3 bases and J dropped 1; count of bases not matched to a gene: 7. CDR3 length equals 16 residues. Germline CDR1 is LNHDA and CDR2 is SQIVND (reference sequence). CDR3 coding DNA: TGTGCCAGTAGTATCGGTGGGACAGGAACGAACACTGAAGCTTTCTTT. It codes for CASSIGGTGTNTEAFF.

This clone has just a few counts. The chain couples TRBV10-3 to TRBJ2-7; tentative D call: TRBD1 (5 bases). Deletions cut 7 bases from V and 5 bases from J, with 18 bases between. There are 14 residues in the CDR3. Germline values: CDR1 ENHRY, CDR2 SYGVKD. CDR3 bases: TGTGCCATCACCAAGGGTCAGGGCGTGAACGAGCAGTACTTC. It is translated as CAITKGQGVNEQYF.

The chain recombines TRBV7-8 with TRBJ1-1, with 7 bases lining up with TRBD1. CDR3 length: 13 amino acids. Germline V gene sequence: CDR1 SGHVS, CDR2 FQNEAQ. V gave up 3 bases and J gave up 7 bases; unmatched junction bases: 5. The CDR3 DNA is TGTGCCAGCAGCTTCAGACAGGGCCTTGAAGCTTTCTTT. Its translation: CASSFRQGLEAFF.

The chain couples TRBV19 to TRBJ1-1; possible D gene TRBD1, 6 bases. In germline, CDR1 is LNHDA, CDR2 SQIVND (reference sequence). The CDR3 runs to 14 residues. Between the trimmed V and J ends, which lost 11 bases and 5 bases, there was a span of 21 bases. The CDR3 DNA reads TGTGCCGCACGGCCGGGGCAGGGGAAGACTGAAGCTTTCTTT. Protein sequence: CAARPGQGKTEAFF.

The V gene is TRBV6-5, the J gene TRBJ1-5, with a possible D match to TRBD1 (5 bases). The CDR3 sequence is 14 residues long. The germline V gene encodes CDR1 MNHEY and CDR2 SVGAGI. The V end lost 5 bases, the J end lost 3 bases, and 11 bases lay between the germline ends. CDR3 coding DNA: TGTGCCAGCAGTGTCGGGACGGCCAATCAGCCCCAGCATTTT. Protein sequence: CASSVGTANQPQHF.

V gene TRBV7-6 combines with J gene TRBJ1-3; tentatively, D is TRBD1 (5 bases). Trimming removed 3 bases from V and 0 bases from J, with 6 bases in between. Germline CDR1 and CDR2: SGHVS and FNYEAQ. The CDR3 totals 14 residues. The CDR3 DNA is TGTGCCAGCAGCTTGGGGCCCTCTGGAAACACCATATATTTT. Encoded protein: CASSLGPSGNTIYF.

The chain links TRBV5-1 to TRBJ1-4; 7 positions match TRBD1. Per the germline V gene, CDR1 is SGHRS and CDR2 is YFSETQ. This CDR3 region has 13 residues. J lost 8 bases, V lost 2 bases, and 3 bases had no gene match. CDR3 region: CASSFTGVEKLFF. The CDR3 coding sequence is TGCGCCAGCAGCTTTACAGGGGTGGAAAAACTGTTTTTT.

The CDR3 nucleotides are TGTGCCAGCACCCGAACCCGGGGGATGGCTGAAGCTTTCTTT. Protein: CASTRTRGMAEAFF. This rearrangement joins TRBV6-1 to TRBJ1-1; tentative D call: TRBD1 (5 bases). Trimming shortened V by 7 bases and J by 6 bases, and 18 bases separated the two germline ends. Germline-derived CDR1 and CDR2 are MNHNS and SASEGT. The CDR3 extends over 14 amino acids.

The chain links TRBV5-1 to TRBJ1-6, with D tentatively TRBD1 (5 bases). The CDR3 has 15 residues. Trimming shortened V by 0 bases and J by 6 bases, and 10 bases separated the two germline ends. Germline CDR1 SGHRS, CDR2 YFSETQ. The CDR3 protein is CASSLDGGRNSPLHF. CDR3 DNA: TGCGCCAGCAGCTTGGATGGGGGTCGTAATTCACCCCTCCACTTT.

The J gene is TRBJ1-5, the V gene TRBV30; TRBD1 matches 7 bases. This CDR3 region has 18 residues. J lost 0 bases, V lost 0 bases, and 11 bases had no gene match. The germline CDR1 and CDR2 sequences are GTSNPN and SVGIG (reference sequence). The chain's CDR3 is CAWSVGQRSSDSNQPQHF. CDR3 nucleotides: TGTGCCTGGAGTGTGGGACAGAGATCGTCAGATAGCAATCAGCCCCAGCATTTT.